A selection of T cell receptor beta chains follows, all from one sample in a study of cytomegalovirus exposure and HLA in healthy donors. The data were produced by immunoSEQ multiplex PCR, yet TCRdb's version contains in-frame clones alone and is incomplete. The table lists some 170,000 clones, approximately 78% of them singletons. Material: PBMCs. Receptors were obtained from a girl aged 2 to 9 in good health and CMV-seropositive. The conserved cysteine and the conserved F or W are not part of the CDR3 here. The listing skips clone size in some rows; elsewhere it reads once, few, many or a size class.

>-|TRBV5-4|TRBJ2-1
ASSLAGMSDEQF
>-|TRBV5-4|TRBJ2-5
ASSEPGTKPQETQY
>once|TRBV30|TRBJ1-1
AWSSGTEAF
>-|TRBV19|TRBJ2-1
ASSIPPQRTGTNNEQF
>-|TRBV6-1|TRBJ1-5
ASRETQGNQPQH
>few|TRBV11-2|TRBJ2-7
ASSLGLAPYEQY
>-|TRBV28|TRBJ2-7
ASRSGTSGNRYEQY
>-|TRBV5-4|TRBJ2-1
ATLDRDSYNEQF
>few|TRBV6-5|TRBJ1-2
ASSSSGTGGEYGYT
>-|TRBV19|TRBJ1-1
ASSSLGGAEAF